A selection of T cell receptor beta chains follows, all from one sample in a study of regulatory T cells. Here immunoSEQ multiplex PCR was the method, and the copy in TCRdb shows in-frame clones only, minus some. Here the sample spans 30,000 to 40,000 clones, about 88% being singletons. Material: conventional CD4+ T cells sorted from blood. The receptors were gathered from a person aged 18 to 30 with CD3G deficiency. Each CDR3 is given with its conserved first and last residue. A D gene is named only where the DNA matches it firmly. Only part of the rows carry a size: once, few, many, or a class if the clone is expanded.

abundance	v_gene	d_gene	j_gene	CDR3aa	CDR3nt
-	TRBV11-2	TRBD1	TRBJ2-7	CASSLGDRGYEQYF	TGTGCCAGCAGCTTGGGCGACAGGGGTTACGAGCAGTACTTC
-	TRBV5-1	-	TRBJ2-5	CASAEGPGYQETQYF	TGCGCCAGCGCGGAGGGCCCCGGGTACCAAGAGACCCAGTACTTC
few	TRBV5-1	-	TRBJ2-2	CASRDIGLSGELFF	TGCGCCAGCCGGGACATCGGATTATCCGGGGAGCTGTTTTTT
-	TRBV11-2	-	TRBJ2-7	CASSLDRRAGHEQYF	TGTGCCAGCAGCTTAGATCGACGGGCCGGGCACGAGCAGTACTTC
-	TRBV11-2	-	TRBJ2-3	CASSLNMDTQYF	TGTGCCAGCAGCTTAAACATGGATACGCAGTATTTT
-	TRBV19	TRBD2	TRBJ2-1	CASSQLAGGHNEQFF	TGTGCCAGTAGTCAACTAGCGGGAGGGCACAATGAGCAGTTCTTC
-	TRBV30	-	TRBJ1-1	CAWSEGRTEAFF	TGTGCCTGGAGTGAGGGGCGAACTGAAGCTTTCTTT
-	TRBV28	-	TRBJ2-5	CASSSGREETQYF	TGTGCCAGCAGTTCGGGACGGGAGGAGACCCAGTACTTC
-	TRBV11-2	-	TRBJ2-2	CASSSRTASGTGELFF	TGTGCCAGCAGCTCGCGGACAGCCTCAGGAACCGGGGAGCTGTTTTTT
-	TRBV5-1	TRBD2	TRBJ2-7	CASSLGQPSGEQYF	TGCGCCAGCAGCTTGGGACAGCCTAGCGGCGAGCAGTACTTC
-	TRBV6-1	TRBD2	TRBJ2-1	CASKGLVPNEQFF	TGTGCCAGCAAGGGACTAGTGCCCAATGAGCAGTTCTTC
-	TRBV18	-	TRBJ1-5	CASSPGDRRPQHF	TGTGCCAGCTCACCCGGGGATAGGCGTCCCCAGCATTTT
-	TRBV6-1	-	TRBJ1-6	CASSVTGLNSPLHF	TGTGCCAGCAGTGTTACAGGGCTCAATTCACCCCTCCACTTT
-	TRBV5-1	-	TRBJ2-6	CASSLAPATYSGANVLTF	TGCGCCAGCAGCTTAGCGCCAGCAACATACTCTGGGGCCAACGTCCTGACTTTC
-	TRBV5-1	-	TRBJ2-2	CASSLPAADSTGELFF	TGCGCCAGCAGCTTGCCGGCGGCAGACTCCACCGGGGAGCTGTTTTTT
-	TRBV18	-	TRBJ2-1	CASSPRRGNEQFF	TGTGCCAGCTCACCCCGACGGGGCAATGAGCAGTTCTTC
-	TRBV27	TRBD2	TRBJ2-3	CASARLRREGPDTQYF	TGTGCCAGCGCCCGCCTGAGGCGGGAGGGCCCAGATACGCAGTATTTT
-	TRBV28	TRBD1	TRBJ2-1	CASSAGQGVQFF	TGTGCCAGCAGTGCCGGACAGGGAGTGCAGTTCTTC
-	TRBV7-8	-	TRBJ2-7	CASSRGPGETYEQYF	TGTGCCAGCAGCCGCGGGCCGGGGGAGACCTACGAGCAGTACTTC
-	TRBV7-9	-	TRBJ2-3	CASGGARHTQYF	TGTGCCAGCGGGGGGGCCCGTCATACGCAGTATTTT
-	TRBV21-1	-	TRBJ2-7	CASSTRGGSYEQYF	TGTGCCAGCAGCACAAGGGGGGGGTCCTACGAGCAGTACTTC
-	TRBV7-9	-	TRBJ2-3	CASSSPGQGDTQYF	TGTGCCAGCAGTTCCCCGGGGCAGGGGGATACGCAGTATTTT
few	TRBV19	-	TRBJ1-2	CASSPRGHHNYGYTF	TGTGCCAGTAGCCCCCGCGGACACCATAACTATGGCTACACCTTC
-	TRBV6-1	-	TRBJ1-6	CASSETGRGSPLHF	TGTGCCAGCAGTGAAACAGGTCGGGGTTCACCCCTCCACTTT
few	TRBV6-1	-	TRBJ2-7	CASSAGQPYYEQYF	TGTGCCAGCAGTGCCGGGCAGCCTTACTACGAGCAGTACTTC
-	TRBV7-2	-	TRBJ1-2	CASGRNSYRYGYTF	TGTGCCAGCGGAAGAAACTCCTACCGCTATGGCTACACCTTC
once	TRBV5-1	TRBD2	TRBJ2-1	CASSPNSGRASLFF	TGCGCCAGCAGCCCGAATAGCGGGAGGGCCTCCCTGTTCTTC
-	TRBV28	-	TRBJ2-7	CASSRGARGLISYEQYF	TGTGCCAGCAGCAGGGGGGCGCGGGGGCTTATTTCATACGAGCAGTACTTC
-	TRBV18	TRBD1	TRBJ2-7	CASSLDRAQEQYF	TGTGCCAGCTCATTGGACAGGGCCCAGGAGCAGTACTTC
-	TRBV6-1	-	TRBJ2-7	CASSARAGTMYF	TGTGCCAGCAGCGCGCGGGCGGGAACCATGTACTTC
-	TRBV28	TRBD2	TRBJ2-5	CASSFGTRRSGETQYF	TGTGCCAGCAGTTTTGGGACTAGGAGGTCCGGAGAGACCCAGTACTTC
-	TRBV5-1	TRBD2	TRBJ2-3	CASSLAGGPDTQYF	TGCGCCAGCAGCTTGGCGGGAGGGCCGGATACGCAGTATTTT